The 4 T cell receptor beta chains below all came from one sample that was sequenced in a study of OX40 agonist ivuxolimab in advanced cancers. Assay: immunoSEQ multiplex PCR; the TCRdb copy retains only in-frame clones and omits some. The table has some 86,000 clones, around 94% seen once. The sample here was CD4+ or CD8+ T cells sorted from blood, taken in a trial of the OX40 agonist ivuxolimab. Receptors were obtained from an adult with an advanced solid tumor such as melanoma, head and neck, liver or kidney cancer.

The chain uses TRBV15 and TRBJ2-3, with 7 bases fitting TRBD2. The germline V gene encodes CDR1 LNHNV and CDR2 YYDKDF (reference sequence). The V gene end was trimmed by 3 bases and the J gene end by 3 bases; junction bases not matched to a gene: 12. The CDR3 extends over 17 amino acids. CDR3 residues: CATSSIKTSPGTDTQYF. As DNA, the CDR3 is TGTGCCACCAGCAGTATTAAGACTAGCCCTGGGACAGATACGCAGTATTTT.

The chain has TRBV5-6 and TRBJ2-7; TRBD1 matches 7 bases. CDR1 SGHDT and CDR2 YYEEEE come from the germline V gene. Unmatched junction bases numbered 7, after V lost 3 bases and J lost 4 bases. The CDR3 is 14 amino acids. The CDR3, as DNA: TGTGCCAGCAGCTGGGACAGAGACCTTTACGAGCAGTACTTC. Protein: CASSWDRDLYEQYF.

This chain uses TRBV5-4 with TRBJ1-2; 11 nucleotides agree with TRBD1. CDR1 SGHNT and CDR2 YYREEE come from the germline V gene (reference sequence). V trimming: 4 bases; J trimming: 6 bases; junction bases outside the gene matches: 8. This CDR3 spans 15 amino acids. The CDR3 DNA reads TGTGCCAGCAGCCTACTTATGGACAGGGGGCATGGCTACACCTTC. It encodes CASSLLMDRGHGYTF.

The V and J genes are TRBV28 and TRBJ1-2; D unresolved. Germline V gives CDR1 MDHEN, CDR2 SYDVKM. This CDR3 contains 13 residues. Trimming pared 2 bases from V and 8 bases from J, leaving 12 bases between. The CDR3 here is CASSLVLRGGYTF. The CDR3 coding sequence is TGTGCCAGCAGTTTAGTCCTGAGAGGAGGCTACACCTTC.